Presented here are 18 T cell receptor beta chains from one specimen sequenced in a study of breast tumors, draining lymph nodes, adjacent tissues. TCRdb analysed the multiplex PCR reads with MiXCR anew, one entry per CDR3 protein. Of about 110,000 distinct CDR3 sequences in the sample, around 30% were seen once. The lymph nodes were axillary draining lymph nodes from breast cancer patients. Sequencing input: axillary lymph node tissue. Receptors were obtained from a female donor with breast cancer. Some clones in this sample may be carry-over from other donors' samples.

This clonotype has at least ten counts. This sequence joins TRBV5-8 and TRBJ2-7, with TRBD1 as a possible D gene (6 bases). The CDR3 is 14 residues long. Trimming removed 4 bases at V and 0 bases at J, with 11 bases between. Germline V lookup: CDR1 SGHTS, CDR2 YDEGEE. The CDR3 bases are TGTGCCAGCAGCCTCGACAGGCTCTCCTACGAGCAGTACTTC. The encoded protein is CASSLDRLSYEQYF.

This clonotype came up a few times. The CDR3 spells CASRDSSYNEQFF. The DNA of the CDR3 is TGTGCCAGCAGGGACAGCTCCTACAATGAGCAGTTCTTC. V is TRBV6-4 and J is TRBJ2-1, with a possible D match to TRBD1 (6 bases). V lost 6 bases and J lost 0, with 6 bases in between. Per germline, CDR1 MRHNA and CDR2 SNTAGT. The CDR3 has 13 amino acids.

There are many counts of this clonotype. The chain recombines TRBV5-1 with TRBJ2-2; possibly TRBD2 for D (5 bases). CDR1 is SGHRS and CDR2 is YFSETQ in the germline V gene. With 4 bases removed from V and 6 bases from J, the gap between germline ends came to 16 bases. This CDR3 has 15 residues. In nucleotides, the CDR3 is TGCGCCAGCAGCACCGTGGCGGGTACATCCGGGGAGCTGTTTTTT. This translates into CASSTVAGTSGELFF. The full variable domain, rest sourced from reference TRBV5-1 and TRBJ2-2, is KAGVTQTPRYLIKTRGQQVTLSCSPISGHRSVSWYQQTPGQGLQFLFEYFSETQRNKGNFPGRFSGRQFSNSRSEMNVSTLELGDSALYLCASSTVAGTSGELFFGEGSRLTVL.

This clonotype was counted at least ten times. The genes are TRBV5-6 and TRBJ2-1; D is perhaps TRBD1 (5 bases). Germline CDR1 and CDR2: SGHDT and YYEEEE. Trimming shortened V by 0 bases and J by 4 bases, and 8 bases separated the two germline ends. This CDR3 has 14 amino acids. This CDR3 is CASSLGQFYNEQFF. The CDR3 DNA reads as TGTGCCAGCAGCTTGGGACAGTTTTACAATGAGCAGTTCTTC.

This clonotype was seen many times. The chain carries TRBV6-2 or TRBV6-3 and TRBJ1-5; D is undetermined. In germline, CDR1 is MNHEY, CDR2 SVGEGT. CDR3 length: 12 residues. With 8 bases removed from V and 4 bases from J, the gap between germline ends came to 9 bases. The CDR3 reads CASQRENQPQHF. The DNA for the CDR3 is TGTGCCAGCCAACGGGAGAATCAGCCCCAGCATTTT.

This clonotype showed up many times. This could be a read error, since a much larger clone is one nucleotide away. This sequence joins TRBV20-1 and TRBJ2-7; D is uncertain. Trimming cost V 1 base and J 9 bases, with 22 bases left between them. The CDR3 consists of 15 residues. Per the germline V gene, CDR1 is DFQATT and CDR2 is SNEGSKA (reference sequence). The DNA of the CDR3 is TGCAGTGCTAGAGTTCCAATGGTTGCCGCATTGACGCAGTACTTC. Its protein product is CSARVPMVAALTQYF.

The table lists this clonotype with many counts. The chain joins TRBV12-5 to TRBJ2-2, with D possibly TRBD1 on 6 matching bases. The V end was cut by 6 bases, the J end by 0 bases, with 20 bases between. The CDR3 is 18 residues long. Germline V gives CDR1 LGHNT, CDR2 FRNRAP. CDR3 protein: CASGPRGSGDANTGELFF. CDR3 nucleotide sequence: TGTGCTAGTGGCCCTAGGGGGAGCGGAGACGCGAACACCGGGGAGCTGTTTTTT. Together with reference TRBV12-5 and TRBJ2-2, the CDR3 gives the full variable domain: DARVTQTPRHKVTEMGQEVTMRCQPILGHNTVFWYRQTMMQGLELLAYFRNRAPLDDSGMPKDRFSAEMPDATLATLKIQPSEPRDSAVYFCASGPRGSGDANTGELFFGEGSRLTVL.

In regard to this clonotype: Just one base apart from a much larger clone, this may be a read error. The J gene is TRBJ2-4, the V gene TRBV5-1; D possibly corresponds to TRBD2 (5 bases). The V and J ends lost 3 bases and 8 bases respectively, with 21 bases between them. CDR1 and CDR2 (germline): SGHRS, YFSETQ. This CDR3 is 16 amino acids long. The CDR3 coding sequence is TGCGCCAGCAGCTCCAAACCGGGATCCCCGTGGGACATTCAGTACTTC. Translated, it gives CASSSKPGSPWDIQYF.

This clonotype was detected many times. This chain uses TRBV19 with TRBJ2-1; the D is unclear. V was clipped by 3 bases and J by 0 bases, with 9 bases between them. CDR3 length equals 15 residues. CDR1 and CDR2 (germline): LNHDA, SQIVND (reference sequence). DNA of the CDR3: TGTGCCAGTAGTATCTCTTCGCACTCCTACAATGAGCAGTTCTTC. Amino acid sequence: CASSISSHSYNEQFF. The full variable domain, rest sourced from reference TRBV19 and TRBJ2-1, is DGGITQSPKYLFRKEGQNVTLSCEQNLNHDAMYWYRQDPGQGLRLIYYSQIVNDFQKGDIAEGYSVSREKKESFPLTVTSAQKNPTAFYLCASSISSHSYNEQFFGPGTRLTVL.

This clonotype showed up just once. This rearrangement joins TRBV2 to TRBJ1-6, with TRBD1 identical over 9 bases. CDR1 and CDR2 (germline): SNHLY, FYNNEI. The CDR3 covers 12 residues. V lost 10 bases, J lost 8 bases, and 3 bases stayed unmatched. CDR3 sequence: CATRTGDSPLHF. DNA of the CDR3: TGTGCCACCCGGACAGGGGATTCACCCCTCCACTTT.

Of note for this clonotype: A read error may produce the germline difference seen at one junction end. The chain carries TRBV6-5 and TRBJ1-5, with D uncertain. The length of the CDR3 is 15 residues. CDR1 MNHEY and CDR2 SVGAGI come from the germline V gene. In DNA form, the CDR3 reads TGTGCCAGCAGTTGGAGTGTTGGTAGCAATCAGCCCCGGCATTTT. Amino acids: CASSWSVGSNQPRHF.

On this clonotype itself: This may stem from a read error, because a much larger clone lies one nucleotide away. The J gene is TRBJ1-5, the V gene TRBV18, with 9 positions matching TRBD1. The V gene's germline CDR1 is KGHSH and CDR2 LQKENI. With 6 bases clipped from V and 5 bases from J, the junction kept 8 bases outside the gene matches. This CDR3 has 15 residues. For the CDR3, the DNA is TGTGCCAGCTCTTTCAGGACAGGGGAGTATCAGCCCCAGCATTTT. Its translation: CASSFRTGEYQPQHF. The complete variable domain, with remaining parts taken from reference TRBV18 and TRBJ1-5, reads NAGVMQNPRHLVRRRGQEARLRCSPMKGHSHVYWYRQLPEEGLKFMVYLQKENIIDESGMPKERFSAEFPKEGPSILRIQQVVRGDSAAYFCASSFRTGEYQPQHFGDGTRLSIL.

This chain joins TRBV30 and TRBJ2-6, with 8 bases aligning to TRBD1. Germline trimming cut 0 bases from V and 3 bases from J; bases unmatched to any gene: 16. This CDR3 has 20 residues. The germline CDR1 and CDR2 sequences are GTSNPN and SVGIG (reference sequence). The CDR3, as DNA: TGTGCCTGGAGTGTCGGCGCCAGGGGGCAGGTGAACTATGGGGCCAACGTCCTGACTTTC. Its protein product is CAWSVGARGQVNYGANVLTF.

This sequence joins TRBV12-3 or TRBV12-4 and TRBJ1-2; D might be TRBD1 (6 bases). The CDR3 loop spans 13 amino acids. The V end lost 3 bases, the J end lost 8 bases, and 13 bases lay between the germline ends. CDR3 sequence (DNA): TGTGCCAGCAGTTTCGCAGGGGCGCGGGGCTACACCTTC. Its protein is CASSFAGARGYTF.

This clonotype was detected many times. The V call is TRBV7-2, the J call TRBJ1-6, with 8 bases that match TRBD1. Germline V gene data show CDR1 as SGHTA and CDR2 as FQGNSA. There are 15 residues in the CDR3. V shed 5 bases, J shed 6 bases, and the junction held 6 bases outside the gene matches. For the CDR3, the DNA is TGTGCCAGCAGCCCCCGGACAGGGCTTAATTCACCCCTCCACTTT. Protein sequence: CASSPRTGLNSPLHF. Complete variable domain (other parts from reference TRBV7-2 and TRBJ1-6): GAGVSQSPSNKVTEKGKDVELRCDPISGHTALYWYRQSLGQGLEFLIYFQGNSAPDKSGLPSDRFSAERTGGSVSTLTIQRTQQEDSAVYLCASSPRTGLNSPLHFGNGTRLTVT.

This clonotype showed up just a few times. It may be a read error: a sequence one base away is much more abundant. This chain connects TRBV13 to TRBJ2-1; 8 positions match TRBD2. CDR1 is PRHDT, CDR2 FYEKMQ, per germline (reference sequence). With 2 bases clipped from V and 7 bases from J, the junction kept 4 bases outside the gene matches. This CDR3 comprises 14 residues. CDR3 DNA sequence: TGTGCCAGCAGCTTACCGGGGGGGTTTAATGAGCAGTTCTTC. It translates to CASSLPGGFNEQFF.

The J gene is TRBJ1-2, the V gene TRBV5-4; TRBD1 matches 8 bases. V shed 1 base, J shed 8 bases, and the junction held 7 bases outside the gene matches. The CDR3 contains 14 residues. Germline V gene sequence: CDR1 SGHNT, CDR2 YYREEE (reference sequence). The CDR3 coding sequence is TGTGCCAGCAGCTTGCAGGGGGCTCTAGGGGGCTACACCTTC. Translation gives CASSLQGALGGYTF.

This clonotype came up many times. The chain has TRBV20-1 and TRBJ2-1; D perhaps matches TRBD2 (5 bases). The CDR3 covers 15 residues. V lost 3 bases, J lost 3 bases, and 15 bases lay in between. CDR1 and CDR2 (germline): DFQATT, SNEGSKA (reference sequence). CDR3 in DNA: TGCAGTGCTAGGACCCACGGGGTTTTCTACAATGAGCAGTTCTTC. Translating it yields CSARTHGVFYNEQFF.